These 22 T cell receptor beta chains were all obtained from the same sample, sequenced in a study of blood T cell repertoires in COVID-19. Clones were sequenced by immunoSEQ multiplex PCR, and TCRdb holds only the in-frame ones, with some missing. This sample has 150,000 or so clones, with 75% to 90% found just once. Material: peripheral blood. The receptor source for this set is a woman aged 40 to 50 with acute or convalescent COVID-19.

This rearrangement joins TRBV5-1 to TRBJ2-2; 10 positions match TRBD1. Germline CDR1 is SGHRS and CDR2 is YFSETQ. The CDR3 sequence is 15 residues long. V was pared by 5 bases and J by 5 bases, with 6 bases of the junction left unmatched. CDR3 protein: CASRAGTGVTGELFF. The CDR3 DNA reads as TGCGCCAGCAGGGCCGGGACAGGGGTGACCGGGGAGCTGTTTTTT. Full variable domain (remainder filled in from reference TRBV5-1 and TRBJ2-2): KAGVTQTPRYLIKTRGQQVTLSCSPISGHRSVSWYQQTPGQGLQFLFEYFSETQRNKGNFPGRFSGRQFSNSRSEMNVSTLELGDSALYLCASRAGTGVTGELFFGEGSRLTVL.

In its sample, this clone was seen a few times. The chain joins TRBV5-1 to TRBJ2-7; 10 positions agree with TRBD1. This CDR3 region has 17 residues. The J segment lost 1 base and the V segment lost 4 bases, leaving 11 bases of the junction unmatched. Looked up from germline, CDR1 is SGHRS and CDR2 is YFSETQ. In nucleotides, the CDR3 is TGCGCCAGCAGCCTCACTTTGAGACAGGGGGCTTCCTACGAGCAGTACTTC. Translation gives CASSLTLRQGASYEQYF.

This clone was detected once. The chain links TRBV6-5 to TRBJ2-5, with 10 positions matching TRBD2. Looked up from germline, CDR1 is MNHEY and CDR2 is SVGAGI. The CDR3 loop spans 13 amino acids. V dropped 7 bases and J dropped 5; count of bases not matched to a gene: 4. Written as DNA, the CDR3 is TGTGCCAGCACTAGAGCGGGAGGGGAGACCCAGTACTTC. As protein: CASTRAGGETQYF.

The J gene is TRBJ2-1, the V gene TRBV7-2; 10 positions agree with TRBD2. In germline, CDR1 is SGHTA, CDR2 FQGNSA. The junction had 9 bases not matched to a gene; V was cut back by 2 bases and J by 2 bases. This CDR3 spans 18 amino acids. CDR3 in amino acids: CASSLYRRTSGTYNEQFF. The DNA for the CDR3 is TGTGCCAGCAGCTTATATCGCCGGACTAGCGGAACCTACAATGAGCAGTTCTTC.

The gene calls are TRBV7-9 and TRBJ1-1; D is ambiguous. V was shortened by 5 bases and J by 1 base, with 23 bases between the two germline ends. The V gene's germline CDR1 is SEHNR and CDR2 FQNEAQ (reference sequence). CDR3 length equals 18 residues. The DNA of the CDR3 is TGTGCCAGCAGCCCGACGGGAAGGCAAGGACGGAAGAACACTGAAGCTTTCTTT. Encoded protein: CASSPTGRQGRKNTEAFF.

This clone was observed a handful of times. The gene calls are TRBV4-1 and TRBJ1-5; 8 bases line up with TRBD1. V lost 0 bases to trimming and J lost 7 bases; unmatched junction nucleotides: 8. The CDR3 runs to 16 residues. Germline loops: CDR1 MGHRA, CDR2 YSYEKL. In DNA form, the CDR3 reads TGCGCCAGCAGCCAAGATCCAGGACAGGGAATCCAGCCCCAGCATTTT. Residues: CASSQDPGQGIQPQHF.

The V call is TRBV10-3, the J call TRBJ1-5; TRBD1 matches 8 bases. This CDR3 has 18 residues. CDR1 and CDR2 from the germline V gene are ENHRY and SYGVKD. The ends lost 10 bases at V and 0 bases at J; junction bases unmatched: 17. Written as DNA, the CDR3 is TGTGCCAAAAGTCCGGGACAGGTAAGGCGGAATAGCAATCAGCCCCAGCATTTT. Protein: CAKSPGQVRRNSNQPQHF.

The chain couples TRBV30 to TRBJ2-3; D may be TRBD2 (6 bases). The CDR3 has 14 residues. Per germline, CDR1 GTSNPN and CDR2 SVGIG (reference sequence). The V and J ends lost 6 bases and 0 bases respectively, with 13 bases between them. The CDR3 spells CACQPGTSTDTQYF. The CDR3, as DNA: TGTGCCTGCCAACCGGGGACTAGCACAGATACGCAGTATTTT. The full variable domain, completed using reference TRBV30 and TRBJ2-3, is SQTIHQWPATLVQPVGSPLSLECTVEGTSNPNLYWYRQAAGRGLQLLFYSVGIGQISSEVPQNLSASRPQDRQFILSSKKLLLSDSGFYLCACQPGTSTDTQYFGPGTRLTVL.

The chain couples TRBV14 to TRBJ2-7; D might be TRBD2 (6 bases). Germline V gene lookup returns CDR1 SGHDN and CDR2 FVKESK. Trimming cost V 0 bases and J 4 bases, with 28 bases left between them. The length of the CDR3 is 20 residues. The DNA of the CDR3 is TGTGCCAGCAGCCAAGAGGATGGTTGGTGGTCGCAGGGAGGAGGGTACGAGCAGTACTTC. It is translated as CASSQEDGWWSQGGGYEQYF.

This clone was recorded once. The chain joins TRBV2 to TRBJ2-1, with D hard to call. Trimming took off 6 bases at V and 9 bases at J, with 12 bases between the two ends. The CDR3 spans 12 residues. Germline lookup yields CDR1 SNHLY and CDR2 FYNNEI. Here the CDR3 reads CASSGTRSEQFF. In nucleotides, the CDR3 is TGTGCCAGCAGCGGTACTCGAAGTGAGCAGTTCTTC.

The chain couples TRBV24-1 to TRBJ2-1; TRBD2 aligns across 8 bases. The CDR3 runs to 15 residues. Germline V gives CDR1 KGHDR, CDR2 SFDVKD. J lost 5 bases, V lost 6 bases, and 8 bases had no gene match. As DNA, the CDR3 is TGTGCCACCAGTTATGACGGGAGGGGACACAATGAGCAGTTCTTC. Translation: CATSYDGRGHNEQFF.

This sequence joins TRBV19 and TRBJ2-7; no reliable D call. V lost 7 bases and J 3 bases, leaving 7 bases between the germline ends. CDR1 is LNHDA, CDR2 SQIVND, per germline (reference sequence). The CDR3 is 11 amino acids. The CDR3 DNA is TGTGCCAGTAAAGTCGGCTACGAGCAGTACTTC. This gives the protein CASKVGYEQYF. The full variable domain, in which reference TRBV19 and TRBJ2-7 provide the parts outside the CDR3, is DGGITQSPKYLFRKEGQNVTLSCEQNLNHDAMYWYRQDPGQGLRLIYYSQIVNDFQKGDIAEGYSVSREKKESFPLTVTSAQKNPTAFYLCASKVGYEQYFGPGTRLTVT.

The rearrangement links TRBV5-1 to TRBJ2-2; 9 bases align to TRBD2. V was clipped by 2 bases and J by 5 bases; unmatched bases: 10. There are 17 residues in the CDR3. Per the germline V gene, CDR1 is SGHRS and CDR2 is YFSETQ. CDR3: CASSLTPLAGTTGELFF. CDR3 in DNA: TGCGCCAGCAGCTTAACCCCTCTAGCGGGAACGACCGGGGAGCTGTTTTTT.

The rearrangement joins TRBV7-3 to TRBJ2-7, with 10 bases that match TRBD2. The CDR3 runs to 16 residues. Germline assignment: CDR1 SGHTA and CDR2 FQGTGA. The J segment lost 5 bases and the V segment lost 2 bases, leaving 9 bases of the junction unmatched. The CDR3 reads CASSLGPSGSAHEQYF. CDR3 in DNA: TGTGCCAGCAGCTTAGGTCCTAGCGGGAGCGCCCACGAGCAGTACTTC.

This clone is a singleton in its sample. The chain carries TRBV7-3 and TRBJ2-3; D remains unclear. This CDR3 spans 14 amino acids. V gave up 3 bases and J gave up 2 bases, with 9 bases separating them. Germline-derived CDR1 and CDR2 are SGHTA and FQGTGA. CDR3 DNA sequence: TGTGCCAGCAGCTTGGGCAGAACCACAGATACGCAGTATTTT. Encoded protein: CASSLGRTTDTQYF. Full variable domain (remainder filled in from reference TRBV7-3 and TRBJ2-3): GAGVSQTPSNKVTEKGKYVELRCDPISGHTALYWYRQSLGQGPEFLIYFQGTGAADDSGLPNDRFFAVRPEGSVSTLKIQRTERGDSAVYLCASSLGRTTDTQYFGPGTRLTVL.

The CDR3 sequence is CASSRGGQGSRNEQFF. CDR3 bases: TGTGCCAGCAGCCGCGGAGGACAGGGGTCTCGGAATGAGCAGTTCTTC. V and J are TRBV28 and TRBJ2-1; 9 bases agree with TRBD1. This CDR3 contains 16 residues. Germline CDR1 and CDR2: MDHEN and SYDVKM. With 6 bases clipped from V and 7 bases from J, the junction kept 13 bases outside the gene matches.

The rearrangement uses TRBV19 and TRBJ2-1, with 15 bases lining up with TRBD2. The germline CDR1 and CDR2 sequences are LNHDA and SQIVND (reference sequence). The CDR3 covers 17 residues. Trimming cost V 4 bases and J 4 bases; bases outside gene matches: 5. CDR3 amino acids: CASSSGTSGRTYNEQFF. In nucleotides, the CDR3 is TGTGCCAGTAGTAGTGGGACTAGCGGGAGGACTTACAATGAGCAGTTCTTC.

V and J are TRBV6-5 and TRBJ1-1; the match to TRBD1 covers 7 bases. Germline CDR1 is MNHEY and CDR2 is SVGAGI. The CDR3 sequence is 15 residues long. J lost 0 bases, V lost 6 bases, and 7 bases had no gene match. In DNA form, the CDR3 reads TGTGCCAGCAGCCGATCGACAGGGATGAACACTGAAGCTTTCTTT. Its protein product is CASSRSTGMNTEAFF.

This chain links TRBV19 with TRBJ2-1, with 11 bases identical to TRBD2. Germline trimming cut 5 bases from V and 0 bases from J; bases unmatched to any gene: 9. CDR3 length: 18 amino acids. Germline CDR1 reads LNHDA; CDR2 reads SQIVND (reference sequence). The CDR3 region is CASSAGTSGLSSYNEQFF. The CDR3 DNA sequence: TGTGCCAGTAGTGCTGGGACTAGCGGACTGAGCTCCTACAATGAGCAGTTCTTC.

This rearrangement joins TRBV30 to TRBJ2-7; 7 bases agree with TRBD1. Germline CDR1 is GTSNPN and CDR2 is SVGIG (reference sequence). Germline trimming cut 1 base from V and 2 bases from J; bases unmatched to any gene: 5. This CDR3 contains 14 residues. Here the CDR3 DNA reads TGTGCCTGGAGTGGGGGGACAGTAACCTACGAGCAGTACTTC. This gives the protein CAWSGGTVTYEQYF. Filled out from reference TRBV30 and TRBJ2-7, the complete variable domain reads SQTIHQWPATLVQPVGSPLSLECTVEGTSNPNLYWYRQAAGRGLQLLFYSVGIGQISSEVPQNLSASRPQDRQFILSSKKLLLSDSGFYLCAWSGGTVTYEQYFGPGTRLTVT.

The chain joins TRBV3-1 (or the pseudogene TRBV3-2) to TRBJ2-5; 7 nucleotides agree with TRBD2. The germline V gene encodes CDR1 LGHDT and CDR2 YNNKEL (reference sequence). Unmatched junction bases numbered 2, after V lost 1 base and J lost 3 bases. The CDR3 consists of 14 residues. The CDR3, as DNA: TGTGCCAGCAGCCAAGTGGCGGGGGAAGAGACCCAGTACTTC. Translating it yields CASSQVAGEETQYF.

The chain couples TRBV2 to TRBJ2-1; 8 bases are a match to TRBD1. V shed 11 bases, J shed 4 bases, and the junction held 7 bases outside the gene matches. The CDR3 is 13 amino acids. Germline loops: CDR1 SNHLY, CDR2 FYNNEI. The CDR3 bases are TGTGCCGGACAGGGATGGGTTTACAATGAGCAGTTCTTC. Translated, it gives CAGQGWVYNEQFF.